The 8 T cell receptor beta chains below come from one sample, sequenced in a study of OX40 agonist ivuxolimab in advanced cancers. Here immunoSEQ multiplex PCR was the method, and the copy in TCRdb shows in-frame clones only, minus some. The table shows some 72,000 clones, with more than 80% occurring only once. The sample consisted of CD4+ or CD8+ T cells sorted from blood, taken in a trial of the OX40 agonist ivuxolimab. The receptors come from an adult with an advanced solid tumor such as melanoma, head and neck, liver or kidney cancer.

The chain joins TRBV5-1 to TRBJ2-3; perhaps TRBD2 as D (6 bases). V dropped 3 bases and J dropped 4 bases, with 9 bases sitting between them. The germline V gene has CDR1 SGHRS and CDR2 YFSETQ. The CDR3 spans 13 residues. CDR3: CASSSPGADTQYF. The CDR3 DNA reads TGCGCCAGCAGCTCACCGGGGGCAGATACGCAGTATTTT.

The chain recombines TRBV18 with TRBJ2-1; 9 bases line up with TRBD2. CDR3 length equals 15 residues. Unmatched junction bases numbered 6, after V lost 2 bases and J lost 7 bases. The germline V gene has CDR1 KGHSH and CDR2 LQKENI. CDR3 nucleotide sequence: TGTGCCAGCTCACCAGATGGCGGGGGGGTGAATGAGCAGTTCTTC. As protein: CASSPDGGGVNEQFF.

The rearrangement joins TRBV5-1 to TRBJ2-2; weak D call: TRBD1 (6 bases). The V end was cut by 3 bases, the J end by 4 bases, with 10 bases between. Germline-derived CDR1 and CDR2 are SGHRS and YFSETQ. CDR3 length: 14 residues. In nucleotides, the CDR3 is TGCGCCAGCAGCTCCGGGACACGCACCGGGGAGCTGTTTTTT. It translates to CASSSGTRTGELFF.

The chain joins TRBV10-3 to TRBJ1-2; D perhaps matches TRBD1 (6 bases). The V end lost 2 bases, the J end lost 6 bases, and 10 bases lay between the germline ends. This CDR3 comprises 13 residues. Per germline, CDR1 ENHRY and CDR2 SYGVKD. This chain's CDR3 is CAISERQGHGYTF. The CDR3, as DNA: TGTGCCATCAGTGAGAGGCAGGGGCATGGCTACACCTTC.

This chain connects TRBV4-1 to TRBJ1-1; D not resolved. The V end lost 0 bases, the J end lost 1 base, and 9 bases lay between the germline ends. Germline V gene data show CDR1 as MGHRA and CDR2 as YSYEKL. The CDR3 is 15 amino acids. The CDR3 DNA reads as TGCGCCAGCAGCCAAGATCGACGGGGGAACACTGAAGCTTTCTTT. Translated: CASSQDRRGNTEAFF.

The rearrangement links TRBV5-6 to TRBJ2-5; D uncertain. Trimming cost V 0 bases and J 2 bases, with 5 bases left between them. The length of the CDR3 is 13 residues. The germline CDR1 and CDR2 sequences are SGHDT and YYEEEE. CDR3 region: CASSLGVQETQYF. CDR3 in DNA: TGTGCCAGCAGCTTGGGGGTTCAAGAGACCCAGTACTTC.

The V call is TRBV2, the J call TRBJ1-3, with a weak D call TRBD1 (5 bases). The CDR3 sequence is 16 residues long. Germline CDR1 SNHLY, CDR2 FYNNEI. V was cut by 4 bases and J by 1 base, with 14 bases left in between. The CDR3 region is CASSANQGLSGNTIYF. Written as DNA, the CDR3 is TGTGCCAGCAGTGCAAACCAGGGCCTTTCTGGAAACACCATATATTTT.

This clone occurred a few times. The chain is built from TRBV5-8 and TRBJ1-6; D possibly corresponds to TRBD1 (5 bases). The CDR3 extends over 14 amino acids. CDR1 and CDR2 from the germline V gene are SGHTS and YDEGEE. V gave up 5 bases and J gave up 7 bases, with 13 bases separating them. CDR3 sequence reads: CASRPGLRNSPLHF. The CDR3 DNA reads as TGTGCCAGCAGACCGGGACTGAGAAATTCACCCCTCCACTTT.